This TCR beta chain was recorded in a study of T-cell reconstitution after alpha-beta-depleted transplantation in children (TCRdb year 2016). Study-wide context: T-cell immune reconstitution after TCRalphabeta/CD19-depleted allogeneic hematopoietic cell transplantation in children was quantitatively tracked in the study by means of TCR repertoire profiling.

The CDR3 holds 16 amino acids from the cysteine to the phenylalanine. Only the CDR3 part of the read is kept: 48 bases, read in frame from the first base. From the germline V gene (reference sequence), CDR1 is LGHDT and CDR2 is YNNKEL. V is trimmed back by 2 bases and J by 0 bases, and the junction contains 5 bases that no gene match accounts for. The protocol used for the library was PCR. Sequencing instrument: Illumina HiSeq 2500. To normalize quantification of the TCRbeta repertoire, the TCR libraries were built with molecular barcoding that relied on unique molecular identifiers. In TCRdb, the public reads were trimmed at Q25 with fastp and aligned with MiXCR, with productive beta chains retained. Rows with one shared CDR3 protein collapse into an entry with the most common genes and DNA. For this sample there are around 530,000 distinct CDR3 sequences; over 25% appear just once. The top ten clones comprise 2% to 3% of the sample.

Turning to this clonotype: Its binding antigen is unknown. There are no base qualities to consult, and no much larger clone falls within one base.

This chain joins TRBV3-1 to TRBJ2-7; TRBD2 fits 9 bases in the junction. The sequences come from PBMCs from the stem cell graft donor, collected from the stem cell graft. The clonotype originates from a human donor who donated a stem cell graft to a child with aplastic anemia. The CDR3 protein is CASSQMRAGGSYEQYF. The nucleotide sequence is TGTGCCAGCAGCCAAATGAGAGCGGGAGGCTCCTACGAGCAGTACTTC.